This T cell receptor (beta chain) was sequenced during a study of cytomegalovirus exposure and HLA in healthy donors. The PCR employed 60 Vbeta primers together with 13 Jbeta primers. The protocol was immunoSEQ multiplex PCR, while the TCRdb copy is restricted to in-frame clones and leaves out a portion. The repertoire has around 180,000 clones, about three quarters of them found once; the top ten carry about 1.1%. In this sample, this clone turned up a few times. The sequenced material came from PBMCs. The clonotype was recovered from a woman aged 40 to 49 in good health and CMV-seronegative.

The CDR3 nucleotides read TGTGCCAGCAAGGGGAGGCGGGGTTCGCACACTGAAGCTTTCTTT. Protein sequence: CASKGRRGSHTEAFF. The chain links TRBV7-9 to TRBJ1-1; tentatively, D is TRBD1 (5 bases). Germline CDR1 and CDR2: SEHNR and FQNEAQ (reference sequence). The CDR3 spans 15 residues. Trimming took off 7 bases at V and 3 bases at J, with 18 bases between the two ends.